This T cell receptor beta chain was observed in a study of immune evolution from preneoplasia to lung adenocarcinoma. General observations from the study: Clonality was highest in normal lung, lower in later-stage lesions apparently.

Sequencing used immunoSEQ multiplex PCR; TCRdb keeps in-frame clones, though not all of them. The table has thousands of clones, roughly three quarters seen once. V shed 1 base, J shed 8 bases, and the junction held 10 bases outside the gene matches. Germline assignment: CDR1 SGHTA and CDR2 FQGNSA. The CDR3 runs 16 residues. A note on this clone: What it binds is not known.

The sample was FFPE adjacent normal lung tissue. The J gene is TRBJ2-1, the V gene TRBV7-2; 8 positions agree with TRBD2. The clonotype comes from a person between 60 and 80 years old with lung adenocarcinoma. The CDR3 sequence is CASSLDSGTRGHEQFF. CDR3 DNA: TGTGCCAGCAGCTTAGACTCCGGGACTAGGGGTCATGAGCAGTTCTTC.